This TCR beta chain was sequenced in a study of persistence of HIV-infected CD4 T cells. Overall study context: Donors had been on suppressive ART for a median of 8 years.

V was pared by 0 bases and J by 11 bases, with 18 bases between. Germline loops: CDR1 SGHTA, CDR2 FQGNSA. The CDR3 runs 15 residues. About this clone: What it recognizes is unknown.

This was the immunoSEQ version 4 assay in survey mode. Produced via immunoSEQ multiplex PCR; TCRdb's table is partial and in-frame only. Found here are some 40,000 clones, 80% to 95% of them singletons; the top ten hold approximately 1.8%. Nonspecific anti-CD3/anti-CD28 bead stimulation represents the broad CD4+ T cell repertoire. Sorting of responding CD4+ T cells relied on upregulated CD40 ligand together with CD69. Undetectable plasma HIV-1 RNA below 50 copies/mL lasted at least 4 years. This specimen was CD4+ T cells sorted from PBMCs after roughly 17-hour stimulation, taken from a patient who received antiretroviral therapy. The chain recombines TRBV7-2 with TRBJ2-3; D call uncertain. The source is an adult man with HIV who was CMV-seropositive. The CDR3, as DNA: TGTGCCAGCAGCTTAGCTAATAGCCCAGTCAGAGGGCAGTATTTT. As protein: CASSLANSPVRGQYF. The full variable domain, with the rest looked up from reference TRBV7-2 and TRBJ2-3, is GAGVSQSPSNKVTEKGKDVELRCDPISGHTALYWYRQSLGQGLEFLIYFQGNSAPDKSGLPSDRFSAERTGGSVSTLTIQRTQQEDSAVYLCASSLANSPVRGQYFGPGTRLTVL.